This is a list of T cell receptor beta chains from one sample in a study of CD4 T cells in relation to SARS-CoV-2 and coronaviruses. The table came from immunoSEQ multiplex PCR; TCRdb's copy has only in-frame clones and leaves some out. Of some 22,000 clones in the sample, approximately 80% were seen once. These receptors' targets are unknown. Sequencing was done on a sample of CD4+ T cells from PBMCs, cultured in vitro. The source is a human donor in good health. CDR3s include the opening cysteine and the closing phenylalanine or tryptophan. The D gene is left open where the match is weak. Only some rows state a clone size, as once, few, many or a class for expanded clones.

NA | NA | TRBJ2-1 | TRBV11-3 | TGTGCCAGCAGCTTAAACGGGGCCACGAATGAGCAGTTCTTC | CASSLNGATNEQFF
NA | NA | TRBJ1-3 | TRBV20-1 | TGCAGTGCTAGTCCCGGAGCACCTGGAAACACCATATATTTT | CSASPGAPGNTIYF
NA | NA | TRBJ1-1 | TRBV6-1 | TGTGCCAGCAGTGAAAGGGTGGACCCGGCTTTCTTT | CASSERVDPAFF
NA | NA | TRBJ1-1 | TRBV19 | TGTGCCAGTAGAAAGACAGTCCAGAACACTGAAGCTTTCTTT | CASRKTVQNTEAFF
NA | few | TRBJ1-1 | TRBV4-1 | TGCGCCAGCAGCCAAGTAGGTGGCGAAGCTTTCTTT | CASSQVGGEAFF
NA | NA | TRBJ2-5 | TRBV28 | TGTGCCAGCAGTTTATCTCGGAAGACCCAGTACTTC | CASSLSRKTQYF
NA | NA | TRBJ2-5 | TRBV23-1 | TGCGCCAGCAGTCCGGCGACGGAGACCCAGTACTTC | CASSPATETQYF
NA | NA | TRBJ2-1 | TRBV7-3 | TGTGCCAGCAGCTTAGCGGGACACAATGAGCAGTTCTTC | CASSLAGHNEQFF
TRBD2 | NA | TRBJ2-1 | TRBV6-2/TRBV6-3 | TGTGCCAGCAGTTTGGGACTAGCGGGAGGATTAAATGAGCAGTTCTTC | CASSLGLAGGLNEQFF
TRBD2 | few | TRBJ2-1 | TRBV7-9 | TGTGCCAGCAGCTTTACGCTAGCGGGAGGGCCTTTGTCCTACAATGAGCAGTTCTTC | CASSFTLAGGPLSYNEQFF
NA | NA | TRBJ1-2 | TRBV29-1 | TGCAGCGTCTCCATTGTACGGGGGCCCGGCTATGGCTACACCTTC | CSVSIVRGPGYGYTF
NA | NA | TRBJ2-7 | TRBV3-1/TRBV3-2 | TGTGCCAGCAGCCAGGGGACCGGCGAGCAGTACTTC | CASSQGTGEQYF
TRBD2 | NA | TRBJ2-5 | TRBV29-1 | TGCAGCGTTGAAAAGGTCCTAGCGGGAGCGCAAGAGACCCAGTACTTC | CSVEKVLAGAQETQYF
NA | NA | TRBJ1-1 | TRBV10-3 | TGTGCCATCAGTGGAGGCCAGCTGAACACTGAAGCTTTCTTT | CAISGGQLNTEAFF
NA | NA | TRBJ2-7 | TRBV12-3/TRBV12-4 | TGTGCCAGCAGCCCCAGGGTCCACGAGCAGTACTTC | CASSPRVHEQYF
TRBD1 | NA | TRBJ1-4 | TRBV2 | TGTGCCAGCGATGGGACAGGGGGAAATGAAAAACTGTTTTTT | CASDGTGGNEKLFF
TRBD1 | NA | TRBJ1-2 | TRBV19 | TGTGCCAGTCTTCAGGGGGCCGGCCGCGGCTACACCTTC | CASLQGAGRGYTF
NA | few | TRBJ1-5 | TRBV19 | TGTGCCAGTAACCTGGGCAGGGATAATCAGCCCCAGCATTTT | CASNLGRDNQPQHF
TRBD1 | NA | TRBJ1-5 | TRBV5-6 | TGTGCCAGCAGCTTGGGACAGGGAGGACAGCCCCAGCATTTT | CASSLGQGGQPQHF
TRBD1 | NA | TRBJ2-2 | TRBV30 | TGTGCCTGGACCGGACAGGGGACCGGGGAGCTGTTTTTT | CAWTGQGTGELFF
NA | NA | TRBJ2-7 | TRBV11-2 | TGTGCCAGCAGCTTTGGCTTAGCGAAGGTCATTAGGGCCTACGAGCAGTACTTC | CASSFGLAKVIRAYEQYF
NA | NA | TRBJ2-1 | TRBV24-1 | TGTGCCACCAGTGACCCGATTTCACTACCCAATGAGCAGTTCTTC | CATSDPISLPNEQFF
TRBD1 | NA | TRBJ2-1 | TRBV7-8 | TGTGCCAGCAGCTTTGGGACAGGGGGCATGAGAGAGCAGTTCTTC | CASSFGTGGMREQFF
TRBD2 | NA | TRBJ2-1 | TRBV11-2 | TGTGCCAGCAGCCGCCTAGCGGGAGCCTACAATGAGCAGTTCTTC | CASSRLAGAYNEQFF
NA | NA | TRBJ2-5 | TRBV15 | TGTGCCACCAGCAGAGACAGGGCCGGCGAGACCCAGTACTTC | CATSRDRAGETQYF
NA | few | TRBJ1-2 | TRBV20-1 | TGCAGTGCTAGTAGGCCGGGAAACGCTAACTATGGCTACACCTTC | CSASRPGNANYGYTF
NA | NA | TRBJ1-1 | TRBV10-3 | TGTGCCATCAGTGATATTTCAGGGAAAGCTTTCTTT | CAISDISGKAFF
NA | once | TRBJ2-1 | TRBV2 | TGTGCCAGCAGTGGATGGGCAACGGCGGGAACCTACAATGAGCAGTTCTTC | CASSGWATAGTYNEQFF
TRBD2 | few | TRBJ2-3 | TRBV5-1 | TGCGCCAGCGTATCGGCTAGCGGGAGAGAGAGAGATACGCAGTATTTT | CASVSASGRERDTQYF
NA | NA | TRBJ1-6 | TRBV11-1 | TGTGCCAGCAGCTCCGGACAGAGATATTCACCCCTCCACTTT | CASSSGQRYSPLHF
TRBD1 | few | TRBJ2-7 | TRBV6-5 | TGTGCCAGCAGTCTCTGGACAGGGGGCGGGTACGAGCAGTACTTC | CASSLWTGGGYEQYF
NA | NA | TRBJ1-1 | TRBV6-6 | TGTGCCAGCAGTCTCCCTGGGACACGACAGCTCATGAACACTGAAGCTTTCTTT | CASSLPGTRQLMNTEAFF
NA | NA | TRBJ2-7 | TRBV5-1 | TGCGCCAGCAGCTTGATGAACAGGGTCTACGAGCAGTACTTC | CASSLMNRVYEQYF
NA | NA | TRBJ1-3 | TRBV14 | TGTGCCAGCAGCCAAGATTTTTATAGGGGAAACACCATATATTTT | CASSQDFYRGNTIYF
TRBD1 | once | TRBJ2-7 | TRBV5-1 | TGCGCCAGCAGCTTGGAAGGGGGCCGAAGGAACGAGCAGTACTTC | CASSLEGGRRNEQYF